This T cell receptor (beta chain) was sequenced in a study of T cells in Graves' hyperthyroidism and ophthalmopathy. Overall study findings and caveats: For ophthalmopathy, model prediction preceded onset by a median about 6 months.

A patient was excluded if there was uncontrolled infection, other autoimmune disease, pregnancy or lactation. Cells are PBMCs isolated from 10 ml of fresh blood. Germline V gene lookup returns CDR1 SGDLS and CDR2 YYNGEE. The CDR3 is 15 amino acids. The V and J ends lost 3 bases and 3 bases, in that order; junction bases with no gene match: 5. This clonotype occurred a few times. As yet, its antigen is unknown. Using RNA transcripts as the source, TCR beta CDR3 regions were amplified. TCR CDR3 underwent first-round RT-PCR with the HTBI primer set. TCRdb re-called the multiplex PCR reads through MiXCR, storing one row per CDR3 protein. The data contain about half a million distinct CDR3 sequences, 22% of them seen just once; the ten biggest clones take up 45% to 50%.

The sample consisted of blood. This sequence was found in a woman in her 70s with Graves' ophthalmopathy. The chain combines TRBV9 with TRBJ2-2, with 7 bases matching TRBD2. DNA of the CDR3: TGTGCCAGCAGCGCATGGGGGGGGGACACCGGGGAGCTGTTTTTT. Its translation is CASSAWGGDTGELFF.